This note documents a single T cell receptor (beta chain) sequence. Assay: immunoSEQ multiplex PCR; the TCRdb copy retains only in-frame clones and omits some. The repertoire holds about 220,000 clones, with approximately 80% as singletons. Germline V CDR1 and CDR2: MDHEN, SYDVKM. Trimming took 5 bases from V and 7 from J, leaving 11 bases between them. The CDR3 loop spans 12 amino acids. These data belong to a study of blood T cell repertoires in COVID-19. Study in general: From T cells, B-cell-depleted T cells, or PBMCs came the material, which was cDNA or gDNA.

Sequenced material: peripheral blood. This chain connects TRBV28 to TRBJ1-1; D remains unclear. The sequence was obtained from a human donor in a cohort sampled during active COVID-19. CDR3 in DNA: TGTGCCAGCAGTGAACAGAGGGTTGAAGCTTTCTTT. Translation gives CASSEQRVEAFF.